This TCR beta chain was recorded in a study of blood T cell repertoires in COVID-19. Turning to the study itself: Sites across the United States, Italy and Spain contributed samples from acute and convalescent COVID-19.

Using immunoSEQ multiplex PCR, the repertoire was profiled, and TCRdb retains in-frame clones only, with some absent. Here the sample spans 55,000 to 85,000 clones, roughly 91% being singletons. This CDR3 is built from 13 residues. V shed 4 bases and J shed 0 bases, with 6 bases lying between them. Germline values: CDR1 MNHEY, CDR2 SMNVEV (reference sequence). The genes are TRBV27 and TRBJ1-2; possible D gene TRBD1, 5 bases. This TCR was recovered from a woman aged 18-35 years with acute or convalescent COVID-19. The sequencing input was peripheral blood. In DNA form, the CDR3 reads TGTGCCAGCAGTTCGACAGCTAACTATGGCTACACCTTC. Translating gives CASSSTANYGYTF.